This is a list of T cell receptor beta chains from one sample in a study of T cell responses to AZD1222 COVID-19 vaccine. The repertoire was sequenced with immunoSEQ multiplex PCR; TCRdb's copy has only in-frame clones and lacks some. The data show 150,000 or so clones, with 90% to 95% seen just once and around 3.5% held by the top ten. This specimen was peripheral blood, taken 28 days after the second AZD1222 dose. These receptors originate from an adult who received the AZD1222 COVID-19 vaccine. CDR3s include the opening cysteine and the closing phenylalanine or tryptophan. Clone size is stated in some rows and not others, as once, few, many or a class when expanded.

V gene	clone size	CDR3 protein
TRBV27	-	CASSSFTEQYF
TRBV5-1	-	CASSLGQANYGYTF
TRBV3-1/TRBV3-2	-	CASSPRLAGLYEQYF
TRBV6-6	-	CASTLQGSSEKLFF
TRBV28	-	CASSSDRTTNEKLFF
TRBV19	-	CASSAQQDFQPQHF
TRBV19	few	CASSSTGDYNQPQHF
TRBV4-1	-	CASSQEKGGHTRTEAFF
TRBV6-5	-	CASSKGSGGYTF
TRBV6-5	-	CAARLQGNTEAFF
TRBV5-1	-	CASSFWSVDPPRNEQFF
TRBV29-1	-	CSGAEAGGTDTQYF
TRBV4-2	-	CASSADSSGNTIYF
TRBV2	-	CASSSGQHYEQYF
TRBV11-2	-	CASSLGQGRREKLFF
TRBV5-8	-	CASSQNRGHDYGYTF
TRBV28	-	CASSLSVGGPNEQFF
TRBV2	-	CASSSQENTEAFF
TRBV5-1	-	CASSPGQGGSSNQPQHF
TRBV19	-	CASGYTGELFF
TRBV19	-	CASSISWSGQMTNYGYTF
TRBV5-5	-	CASSRTGGLNTGELFF
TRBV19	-	CASSGTSVADTQYF
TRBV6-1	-	CAINRLGNQPQHF
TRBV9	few	CASSPAVGDEQYF
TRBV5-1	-	CASSLGGLAGRTDTQYF
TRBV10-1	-	CASSESGGITEAFF
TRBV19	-	CASSFPGGPQYF
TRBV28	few	CASSSWDSLREKLFF
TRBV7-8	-	CASSPLLNPFSGLNEKLFF
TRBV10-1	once	CASSESGDTGELFF
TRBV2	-	CASSFFRDNEQFF
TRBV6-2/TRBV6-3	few	CASSYAGRGQPQHF
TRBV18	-	CASSPGTNEQYF
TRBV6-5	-	CASKPTGGNQPQHF
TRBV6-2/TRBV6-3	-	CASSSTSGRLNEQFF
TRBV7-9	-	CASSLPLGSPFF
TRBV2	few	CASRRGTNSPLHF
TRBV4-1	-	CASSRGHLQETQYF
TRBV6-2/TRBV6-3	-	CASSWDRQARTGYTF
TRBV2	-	CASSPPRPSTNEKLFF
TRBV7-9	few	CASSPRAGYEQYF
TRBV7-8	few	CASSLDRLNQPQHF
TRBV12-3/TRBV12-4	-	CASSRGQGNEQYF
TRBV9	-	CASSANTGELFF
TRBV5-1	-	CASSLNRLNTGELFF
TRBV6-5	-	CASTHVPNTEAFF
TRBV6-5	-	CASSYSARGTEAFF
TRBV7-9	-	CASSFSGNEQYF
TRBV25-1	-	CASGGSATYEQYF
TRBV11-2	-	CASSRPDTLGEQYF
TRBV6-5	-	CASSYFKVNSPLHF